This TCR beta chain was sequenced in a study of CD8 T cells in Susac syndrome. Germline-derived CDR1 and CDR2 are LGHDT and YNNKEL (reference sequence). The CDR3 runs 13 residues. Trimming shortened V by 3 bases and J by 9 bases, and 13 bases separated the two germline ends. TCR beta sequencing covered blood CD8+ and CD4+ T cells. Included as multiple sclerosis controls were treatment-naive patients who had stable or active relapsing-remitting disease. TEMRA cells were FACS-enriched, unlike CD8+ and CD4+ T cells, which were negatively isolated. RNA totalling roughly 0.45 to 1 ug underwent reverse transcription with random hexamers. The authors amplified TCR beta CDR3 across 54 Vbeta and 13 Jbeta using immunoSEQ multiplex PCR. TCRdb re-analysed the immunoSEQ multiplex PCR reads in MiXCR, keeping a single row per CDR3 protein. The table shows a few hundred thousand distinct CDR3 sequences, with about 95% occurring only once.

The sample comprised CD4+ T cells from PBMCs. J is TRBJ2-3 and V is TRBV3-1, with a possible D match to TRBD1 (5 bases). This receptor was identified in a human donor with multiple sclerosis. CDR3 sequence: CASSQQVKGTQYF. The DNA of the CDR3 is TGTGCCAGCAGCCAGCAGGTAAAGGGGACGCAGTATTTT.